This TCR beta chain was obtained from a study of T cells expressing NK-cell markers. Across the study: The authors derived TCR beta repertoires from sorted CD3+CD56+NKG2C+, CD3+CD56+NKG2C- and CD3+CD56-NKG2C+ T cells.

TCRdb re-called the 5' RACE reads, yielding one record per CDR3 amino acid sequence without DNA. The data show about 260,000 distinct CDR3 sequences, and the top ten clones hold 4% to 4.5%. CDR1 is DFQATT and CDR2 is SNEGSKA in the germline V gene (reference sequence). The CDR3 covers 12 residues. The TCR comes from a woman between 18 and 70 years old in good health. Sample: blood T cells: a sorted CD56 or NKG2C T cell subset, CD4+ or CD8+ T cells, or bulk PBMC T cells (not recorded which). V and J are TRBV20-1 and TRBJ2-5. The CDR3 loop reads CSAYWSVETQYF.